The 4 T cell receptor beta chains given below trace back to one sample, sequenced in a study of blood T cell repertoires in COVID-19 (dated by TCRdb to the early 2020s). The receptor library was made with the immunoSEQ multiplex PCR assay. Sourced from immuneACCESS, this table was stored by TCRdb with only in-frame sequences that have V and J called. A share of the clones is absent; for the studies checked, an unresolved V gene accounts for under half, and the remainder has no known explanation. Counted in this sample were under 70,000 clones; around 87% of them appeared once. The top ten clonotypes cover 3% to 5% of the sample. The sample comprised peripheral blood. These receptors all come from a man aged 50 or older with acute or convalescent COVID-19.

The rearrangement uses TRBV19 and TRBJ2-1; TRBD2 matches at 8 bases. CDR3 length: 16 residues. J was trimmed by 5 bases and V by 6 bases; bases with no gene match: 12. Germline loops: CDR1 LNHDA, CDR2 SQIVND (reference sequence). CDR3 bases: TGTGCCAGTAGCTACAGCGGGGGCCGCGGGCACAATGAGCAGTTCTTC. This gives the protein CASSYSGGRGHNEQFF.

The CDR3 reads CARLGQGLVFF. For the CDR3, the DNA is TGTGCCCGCCTGGGACAGGGGTTGGTTTTCTTT. V is TRBV2 and J is TRBJ1-1, with 10 bases identical to TRBD1. The V gene's germline CDR1 is SNHLY and CDR2 FYNNEI. J was trimmed by 13 bases and V by 11 bases; bases with no gene match: 10. The CDR3 is made up of 11 amino acids. Using reference TRBV2 and TRBJ1-1 for the parts outside the CDR3, the full variable domain is EPEVTQTPSHQVTQMGQEVILRCVPISNHLYFYWYRQILGQKVEFLVSFYNNEISEKSEIFDDQFSVERPDGSNFTLKIRSTKLEDSAMYFCARLGQGLVFFGQGTRLTVV.

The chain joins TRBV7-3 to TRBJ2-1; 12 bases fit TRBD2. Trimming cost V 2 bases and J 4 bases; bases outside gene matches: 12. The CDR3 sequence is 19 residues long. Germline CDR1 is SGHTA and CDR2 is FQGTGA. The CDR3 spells CASSLWPTSGRFLYNEQFF. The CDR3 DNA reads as TGTGCCAGCAGCTTATGGCCTACTAGCGGGAGGTTCCTATACAATGAGCAGTTCTTC.

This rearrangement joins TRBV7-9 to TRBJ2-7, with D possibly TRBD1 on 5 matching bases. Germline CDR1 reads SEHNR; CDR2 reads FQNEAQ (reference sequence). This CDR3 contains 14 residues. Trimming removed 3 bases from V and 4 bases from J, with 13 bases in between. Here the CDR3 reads CASSFGPGRYEQYF. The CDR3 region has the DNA TGTGCCAGCAGCTTCGGTCCAGGGCGGTACGAGCAGTACTTC. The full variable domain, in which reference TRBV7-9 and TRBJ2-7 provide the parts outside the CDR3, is DTGVSQNPRHKITKRGQNVTFRCDPISEHNRLYWYRQTLGQGPEFLTYFQNEAQLEKSRLLSDRFSAERPKGSFSTLEIQRTEQGDSAMYLCASSFGPGRYEQYFGPGTRLTVT.